This T cell receptor (beta chain) was obtained from a study of T cell repertoires in cytomegalovirus infection. TCRdb analysed the reads with MiXCR anew, one entry per CDR3 protein. This table has approximately 350,000 distinct CDR3 sequences, around a third appearing once. Many counts were recorded for this clonotype. What it binds is not known. The sample was cultured PBMCs, taken from culture after CMV antigen stimulation. This clonotype was obtained from a human donor in good health (CMV status not recorded). Some clones in this sample may be carry-over from other donors' samples.

CDR3 sequence (DNA): TGTGCCAGCAGCCCCCTGGGGGGAGGGGCTCGGACTGAGCAGTTCTTC. This sequence encodes CASSPLGGGARTEQFF. The chain joins TRBV7-6 to TRBJ2-1, with TRBD2 matching over 7 bases. The length of the CDR3 is 16 residues. With V trimmed by 5 bases and J by 9 bases, 16 bases remained unmatched. Germline loops: CDR1 SGHVS, CDR2 FNYEAQ.